This T cell receptor (beta chain) was sequenced for a study of cytomegalovirus exposure and HLA in healthy donors. Study-wide background: A data release that came early held approximately 85 million unique TCRs from HLA-typed donors. Of 398 genotyped donors, more than 70% clustered with self-reported Caucasian donors.

Per germline, CDR1 SGHKS and CDR2 YYEKEE (reference sequence). V lost 0 bases and J 0 bases, leaving 10 bases between the germline ends. The CDR3 totals 16 residues. Comments on this clone: Its antigen remains unknown.

General study findings and limits: It was assumed in the presence/absence analyses that sequencing depth was roughly uniform across donors. Investigators reported around 150 TCR beta chains as tied to cytomegalovirus.

Primers: 60 Vbeta forward and 13 Jbeta reverse. Sequencing was performed with immunoSEQ multiplex PCR; in TCRdb, only in-frame clones are kept and a portion is missing. The sample's table shows some 72,000 clones. Sequencing was done on a sample of PBMCs. The V call is TRBV5-5, the J call TRBJ1-3, with a possible D match to TRBD1 (5 bases). This clonotype originated in a man aged 25-45 years in good health and CMV-seronegative. The CDR3 nucleotides read TGTGCCAGCAGCTTGGAGCGGGGGAGCTCTGGAAACACCATATATTTT. Translating it yields CASSLERGSSGNTIYF.